One T cell receptor beta chain is described in this entry. Its antigen is not identified. Nominally healthy donors were sampled, though unrecorded immune exposures were likely. The sample originates from a study of cytomegalovirus exposure and HLA in healthy donors. Study-wide background: From 150 million to 200 million T cells, an earlier analysis saw around 120 million unique TCR beta sequences. General observations from the study: Rare TCR sequences predominated, though certain public TCRs were found in many donors.

13 Jbeta primers and 60 Vbeta primers were used for the PCR. Profiled with immunoSEQ multiplex PCR; TCRdb holds only in-frame clones, not every one. This repertoire shows some 190,000 clones, around 87% found once; its top ten account for over 1%. This CDR3 region has 15 residues. CDR1 is SGDLS and CDR2 is YYNGEE in the germline V gene. The V and J ends lost 3 bases and 3 bases respectively, with 16 bases between them. The rearrangement uses TRBV9 and TRBJ2-7; weak D call: TRBD1 (5 bases). The specimen was PBMCs. The receptor comes from a man younger than 40 in good health and CMV-seronegative. In DNA form, the CDR3 reads TGTGCCAGCAGCGCCGGGCCGGACACTATCTACGAGCAGTACTTC. This codes for CASSAGPDTIYEQYF.